This is a list of T cell receptor beta chains from one sample in a study of blood T cell repertoires in COVID-19. TCRdb's table, derived via immunoSEQ multiplex PCR, lists solely in-frame clones and lacks some. The data hold about 220,000 clones, with around 82% observed a single time. The sequencing sample was made of peripheral blood. The source of these receptors is a woman of 80 years or more with acute or convalescent COVID-19. The CDR3 runs from the conserved cysteine through the conserved F or W. D genes are given only for firm matches. For some rows the clone size is stated as once, few or many, or as a class when expanded; others skip it.

clone_size: NA
j_call: TRBJ1-2
v_call: TRBV9
d_call: NA
cdr3_aa: CASSVGRGGVDGYTF
cdr3_nt: TGTGCCAGCAGCGTAGGGAGGGGAGGAGTTGATGGCTACACCTTC

clone_size: NA
j_call: TRBJ2-7
v_call: TRBV11-2
d_call: TRBD1
cdr3_aa: CASSLSTGGPSSYEQYF
cdr3_nt: TGTGCCAGCAGCTTATCAACAGGGGGCCCTAGCTCCTACGAGCAGTACTTC

clone_size: NA
j_call: TRBJ1-2
v_call: TRBV28
d_call: NA
cdr3_aa: CASSPTLQGWGYTF
cdr3_nt: TGTGCCAGCAGCCCTACATTACAGGGTTGGGGCTACACCTTC

clone_size: NA
j_call: TRBJ1-6
v_call: TRBV23-1
d_call: NA
cdr3_aa: CASSQSTKGPPLHF
cdr3_nt: TGCGCCAGCAGTCAATCGACGAAGGGGCCACCCCTCCACTTT

clone_size: NA
j_call: TRBJ2-2
v_call: TRBV6-5
d_call: TRBD2
cdr3_aa: CASSQLAAGTGELFF
cdr3_nt: TGTGCCAGCAGTCAACTAGCGGCGGGCACCGGGGAGCTGTTTTTT

clone_size: NA
j_call: TRBJ2-7
v_call: TRBV7-2
d_call: NA
cdr3_aa: CASSFPAGPYEQYF
cdr3_nt: TGTGCCAGCAGCTTCCCGGCAGGGCCCTACGAGCAGTACTTC

clone_size: NA
j_call: TRBJ2-3
v_call: TRBV5-1
d_call: TRBD1
cdr3_aa: CASSLVSPRTGWTDTQYF
cdr3_nt: TGCGCCAGCAGCTTGGTTAGCCCCAGGACAGGGTGGACAGATACGCAGTATTTT

clone_size: NA
j_call: TRBJ2-3
v_call: TRBV5-4
d_call: TRBD2
cdr3_aa: CASRSGTSGTDTQYF
cdr3_nt: TGTGCCAGCAGATCCGGGACTAGCGGCACAGATACGCAGTATTTT

clone_size: NA
j_call: TRBJ2-2
v_call: TRBV30
d_call: NA
cdr3_aa: CASRYTKPRGSGELFF
cdr3_nt: TGTGCCTCAAGATACACGAAACCGAGAGGATCTGGGGAGCTGTTTTTT

clone_size: NA
j_call: TRBJ2-1
v_call: TRBV19
d_call: TRBD2
cdr3_aa: CASSPGLADNEQFF
cdr3_nt: TGTGCCAGTAGTCCAGGACTAGCGGACAATGAGCAGTTCTTC

clone_size: NA
j_call: TRBJ1-4
v_call: TRBV5-1
d_call: TRBD1
cdr3_aa: CATSRTGGTTNEKLFF
cdr3_nt: TGCGCCACCTCCAGGACAGGGGGTACAACTAATGAAAAACTGTTTTTT

clone_size: NA
j_call: TRBJ1-3
v_call: TRBV9
d_call: TRBD1
cdr3_aa: CASSPRPGQGGYGNTIYF
cdr3_nt: TGTGCCAGCAGCCCAAGACCGGGACAGGGAGGGTATGGAAACACCATATATTTT

clone_size: few
j_call: TRBJ1-1
v_call: TRBV9
d_call: NA
cdr3_aa: CASSLEGWTEAFF
cdr3_nt: TGTGCCAGCAGCTTGGAGGGCTGGACTGAAGCTTTCTTT

clone_size: few
j_call: TRBJ2-1
v_call: TRBV7-2
d_call: TRBD2
cdr3_aa: CASSLGMLAGVNEQFF
cdr3_nt: TGTGCCAGCAGCTTAGGAATGCTAGCGGGGGTAAATGAGCAGTTCTTC

clone_size: NA
j_call: TRBJ2-7
v_call: TRBV19
d_call: TRBD2
cdr3_aa: CASRRSAGGPAYEQYF
cdr3_nt: TGTGCCAGTAGGCGTTCGGCGGGGGGTCCTGCCTACGAGCAGTACTTC

clone_size: NA
j_call: TRBJ1-2
v_call: TRBV5-1
d_call: NA
cdr3_aa: CASSTLSGVGGYTF
cdr3_nt: TGCGCCAGCAGCACCTTATCAGGGGTTGGTGGCTACACCTTC

clone_size: NA
j_call: TRBJ1-1
v_call: TRBV11-2
d_call: TRBD1
cdr3_aa: CASSLRGQGVAEAFF
cdr3_nt: TGTGCCAGCAGCTTAAGGGGACAGGGAGTCGCTGAAGCTTTCTTT

clone_size: NA
j_call: TRBJ2-2
v_call: TRBV7-9
d_call: TRBD2
cdr3_aa: CASSLVGTRNTGELFF
cdr3_nt: TGTGCCAGCAGCTTAGTGGGGACTAGAAACACCGGGGAGCTGTTTTTT

clone_size: NA
j_call: TRBJ2-5
v_call: TRBV27
d_call: NA
cdr3_aa: CASSLWGSSETQYF
cdr3_nt: TGTGCCAGCAGTTTATGGGGCTCGTCGGAGACCCAGTACTTC

clone_size: once
j_call: TRBJ1-2
v_call: TRBV9
d_call: TRBD1
cdr3_aa: CASSGSTGPFGYTF
cdr3_nt: TGTGCCAGCAGCGGATCGACAGGGCCGTTTGGCTACACCTTC